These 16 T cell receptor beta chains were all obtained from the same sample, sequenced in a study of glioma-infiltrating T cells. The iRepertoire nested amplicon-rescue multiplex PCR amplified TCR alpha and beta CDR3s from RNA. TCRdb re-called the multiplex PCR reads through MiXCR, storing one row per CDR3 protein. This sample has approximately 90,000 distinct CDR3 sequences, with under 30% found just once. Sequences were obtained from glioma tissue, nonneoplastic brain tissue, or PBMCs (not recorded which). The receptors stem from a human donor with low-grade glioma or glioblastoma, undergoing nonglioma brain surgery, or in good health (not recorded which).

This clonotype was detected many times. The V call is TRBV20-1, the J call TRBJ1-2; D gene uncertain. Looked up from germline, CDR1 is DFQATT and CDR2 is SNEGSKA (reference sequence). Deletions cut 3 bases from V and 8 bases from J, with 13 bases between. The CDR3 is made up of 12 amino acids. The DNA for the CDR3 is TGCAGTGCTAGTCTGCGGACCGGGGGCTACACCTTC. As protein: CSASLRTGGYTF.

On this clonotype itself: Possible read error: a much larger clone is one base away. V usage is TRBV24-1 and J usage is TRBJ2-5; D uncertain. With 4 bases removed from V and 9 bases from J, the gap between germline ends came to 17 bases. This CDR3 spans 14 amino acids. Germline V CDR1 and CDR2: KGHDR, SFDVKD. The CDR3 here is CATSESGTAEPQYF. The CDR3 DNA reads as TGTGCCACCAGTGAATCCGGAACGGCGGAGCCCCAGTACTTC.

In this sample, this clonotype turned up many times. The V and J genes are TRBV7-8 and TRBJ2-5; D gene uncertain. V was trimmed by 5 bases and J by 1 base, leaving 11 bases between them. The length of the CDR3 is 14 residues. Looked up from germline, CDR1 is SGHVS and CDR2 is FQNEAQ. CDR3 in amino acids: CASSATEIQETQYF. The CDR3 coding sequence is TGTGCCAGCAGCGCGACGGAGATCCAAGAGACCCAGTACTTC.

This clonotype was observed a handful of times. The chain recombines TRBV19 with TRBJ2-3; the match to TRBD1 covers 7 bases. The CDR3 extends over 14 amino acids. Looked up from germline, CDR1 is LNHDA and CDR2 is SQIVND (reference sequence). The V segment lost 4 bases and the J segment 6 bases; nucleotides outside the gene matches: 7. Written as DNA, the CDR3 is TGTGCCAGTAGTACCGGACAGGCTCGGGATACGCAGTATTTT. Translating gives CASSTGQARDTQYF.

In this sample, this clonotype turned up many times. CDR3 in amino acids: CSATGPRFSYNEQFF. CDR3 sequence (DNA): TGCAGTGCTACGGGACCTCGGTTCTCCTACAATGAGCAGTTCTTC. This chain uses TRBV20-1 with TRBJ2-1; D assignment may be TRBD1 or TRBD2 (5 bases each). The CDR3 is made up of 15 amino acids. The V gene's germline CDR1 is DFQATT and CDR2 SNEGSKA (reference sequence). Trimming took off 4 bases at V and 0 bases at J, with 13 bases between the two ends.

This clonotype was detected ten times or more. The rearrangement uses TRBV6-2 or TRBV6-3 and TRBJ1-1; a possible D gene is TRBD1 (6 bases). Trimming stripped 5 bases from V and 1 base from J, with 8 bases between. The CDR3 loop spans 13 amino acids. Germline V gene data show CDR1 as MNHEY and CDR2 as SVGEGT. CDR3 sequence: CASSIGGNTEAFF. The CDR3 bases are TGTGCCAGCAGTATAGGGGGGAACACTGAAGCTTTCTTT.

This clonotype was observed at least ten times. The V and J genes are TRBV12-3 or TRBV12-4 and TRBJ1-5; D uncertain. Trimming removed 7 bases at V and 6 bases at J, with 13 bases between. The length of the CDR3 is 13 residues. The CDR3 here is CASTLIFGQPQHF. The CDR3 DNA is TGTGCCAGCACCTTGATATTCGGTCAGCCCCAGCATTTT.

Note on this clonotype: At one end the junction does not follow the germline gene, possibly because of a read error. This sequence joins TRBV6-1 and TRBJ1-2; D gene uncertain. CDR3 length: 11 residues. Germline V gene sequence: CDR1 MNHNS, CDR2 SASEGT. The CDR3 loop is CAISEGYNYTF. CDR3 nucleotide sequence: TGTGCCATCAGTGAAGGCTATAACTACACCTTC.

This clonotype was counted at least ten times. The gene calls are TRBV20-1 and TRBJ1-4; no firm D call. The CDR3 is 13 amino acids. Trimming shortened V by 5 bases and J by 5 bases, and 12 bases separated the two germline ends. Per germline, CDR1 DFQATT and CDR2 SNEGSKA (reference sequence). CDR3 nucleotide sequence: TGCAGTGCTCCCAAAGACCCGAATGAAAAACTGTTTTTT. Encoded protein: CSAPKDPNEKLFF.

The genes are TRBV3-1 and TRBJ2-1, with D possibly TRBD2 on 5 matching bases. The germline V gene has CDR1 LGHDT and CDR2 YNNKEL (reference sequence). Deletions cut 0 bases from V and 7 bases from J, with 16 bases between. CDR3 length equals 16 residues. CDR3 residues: CASSQDLRETDNEQFF. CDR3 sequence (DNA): TGTGCCAGCAGCCAAGATCTGAGGGAGACTGATAATGAGCAGTTCTTC.

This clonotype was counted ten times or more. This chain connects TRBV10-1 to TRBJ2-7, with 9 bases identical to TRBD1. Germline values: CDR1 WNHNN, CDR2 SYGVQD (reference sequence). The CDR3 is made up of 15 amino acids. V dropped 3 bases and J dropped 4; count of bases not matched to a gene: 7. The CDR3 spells CASSDTGTGRYEQYF. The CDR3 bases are TGCGCCAGCAGTGATACCGGGACAGGGCGTTACGAGCAGTACTTC.

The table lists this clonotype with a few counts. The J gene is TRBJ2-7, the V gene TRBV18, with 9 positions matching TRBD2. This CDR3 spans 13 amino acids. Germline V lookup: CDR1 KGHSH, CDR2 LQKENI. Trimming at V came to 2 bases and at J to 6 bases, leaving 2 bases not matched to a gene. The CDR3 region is CASSPRTSAEQYF. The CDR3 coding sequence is TGTGCCAGCTCACCAAGGACTAGCGCCGAGCAGTACTTC.

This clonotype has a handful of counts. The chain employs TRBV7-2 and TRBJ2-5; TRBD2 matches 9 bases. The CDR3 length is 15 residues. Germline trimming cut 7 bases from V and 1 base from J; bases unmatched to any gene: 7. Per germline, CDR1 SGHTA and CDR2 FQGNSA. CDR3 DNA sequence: TGTGCCAGCACCTCTAGCGGGATCCTCCAAGAGACCCAGTACTTC. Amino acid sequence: CASTSSGILQETQYF.

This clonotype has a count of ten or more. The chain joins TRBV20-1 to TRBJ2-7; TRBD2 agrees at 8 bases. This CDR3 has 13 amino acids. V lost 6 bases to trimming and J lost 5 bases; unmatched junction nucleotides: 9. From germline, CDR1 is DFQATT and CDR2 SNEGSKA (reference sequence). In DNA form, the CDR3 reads TGCAGTGCGCCTCCGAACGGGAGGGACGAGCAGTACTTC. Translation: CSAPPNGRDEQYF.

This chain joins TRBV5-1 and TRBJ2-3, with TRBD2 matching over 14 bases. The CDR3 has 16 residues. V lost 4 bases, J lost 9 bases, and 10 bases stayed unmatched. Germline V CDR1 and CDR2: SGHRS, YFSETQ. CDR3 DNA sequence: TGCGCCAGCAGCGGAGGACTAGCGGGGGGAATTACCACGCAGTATTTT. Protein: CASSGGLAGGITTQYF.

The CDR3 loop is CASSQLRGYGSYEQYF. CDR3 DNA sequence: TGCGCCAGCAGCCAACTCAGGGGTTACGGCTCCTACGAGCAGTACTTC. This sequence joins TRBV4-1 and TRBJ2-7; TRBD1 is a possible D gene (6 bases). With 2 bases removed from V and 0 bases from J, the gap between germline ends came to 14 bases. This CDR3 comprises 16 residues. The germline V gene has CDR1 MGHRA and CDR2 YSYEKL.